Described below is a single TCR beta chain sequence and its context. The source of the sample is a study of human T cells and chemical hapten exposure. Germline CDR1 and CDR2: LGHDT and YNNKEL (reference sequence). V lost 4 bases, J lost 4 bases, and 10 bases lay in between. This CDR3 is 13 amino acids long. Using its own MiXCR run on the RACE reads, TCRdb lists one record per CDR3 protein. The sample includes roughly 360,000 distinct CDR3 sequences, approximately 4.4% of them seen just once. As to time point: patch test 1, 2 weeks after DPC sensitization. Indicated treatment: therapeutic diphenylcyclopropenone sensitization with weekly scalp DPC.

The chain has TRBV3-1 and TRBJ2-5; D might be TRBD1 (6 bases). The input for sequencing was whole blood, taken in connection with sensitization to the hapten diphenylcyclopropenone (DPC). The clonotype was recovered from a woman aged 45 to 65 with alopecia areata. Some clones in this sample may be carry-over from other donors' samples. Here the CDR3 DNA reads TGTGCCAGCAGCCCGAGGACAGTAGAGACCCAGTACTTC. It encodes CASSPRTVETQYF.